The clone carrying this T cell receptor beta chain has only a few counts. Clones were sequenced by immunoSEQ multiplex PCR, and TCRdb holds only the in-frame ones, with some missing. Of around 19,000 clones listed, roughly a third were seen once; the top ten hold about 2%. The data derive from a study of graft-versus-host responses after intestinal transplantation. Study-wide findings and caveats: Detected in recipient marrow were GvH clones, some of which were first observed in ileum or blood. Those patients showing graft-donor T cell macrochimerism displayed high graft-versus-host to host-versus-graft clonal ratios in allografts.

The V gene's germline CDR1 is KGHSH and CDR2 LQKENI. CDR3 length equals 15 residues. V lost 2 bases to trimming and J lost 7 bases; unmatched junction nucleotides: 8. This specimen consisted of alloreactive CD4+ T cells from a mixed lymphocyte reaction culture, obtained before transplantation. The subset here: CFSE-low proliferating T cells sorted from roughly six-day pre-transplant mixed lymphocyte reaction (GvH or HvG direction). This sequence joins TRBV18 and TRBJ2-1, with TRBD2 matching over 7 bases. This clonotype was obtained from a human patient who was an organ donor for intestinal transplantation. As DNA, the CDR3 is TGTGCCAGCTCACCATTTCGCGGGAGTAGGAATGAGCAGTTCTTC. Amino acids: CASSPFRGSRNEQFF.